This T cell receptor delta chain was profiled in a study of gamma-delta T cells after stem cell transplantation. To note about this clone: At one boundary the junction diverges from the germline segment, which might be a read error.

Per germline, CDR1 GEAIGNYY and CDR2 EKD. This CDR3 has 23 residues. TCRdb re-processed the RT-PCR reads using CATT. The sample lists thousands of delta-chain clones, around 2.1% occurring once. Sequencing input: gamma-delta T cells. The clonotype was recovered from a human donor. It is not recorded whose cells these are; they may come from a transplant donor. The chain combines TRDV2 with TRDJ1, with 11 bases lining up with TRDD3. This chain's CDR3 is CACDTVFGGGLGDKVRYTDKLTF. CDR3 sequence (DNA): TGTGCCTGTGACACCGTATTCGGAGGGGGACTGGGGGATAAGGTCCGGTACACCGATAAACTCACCTTT.